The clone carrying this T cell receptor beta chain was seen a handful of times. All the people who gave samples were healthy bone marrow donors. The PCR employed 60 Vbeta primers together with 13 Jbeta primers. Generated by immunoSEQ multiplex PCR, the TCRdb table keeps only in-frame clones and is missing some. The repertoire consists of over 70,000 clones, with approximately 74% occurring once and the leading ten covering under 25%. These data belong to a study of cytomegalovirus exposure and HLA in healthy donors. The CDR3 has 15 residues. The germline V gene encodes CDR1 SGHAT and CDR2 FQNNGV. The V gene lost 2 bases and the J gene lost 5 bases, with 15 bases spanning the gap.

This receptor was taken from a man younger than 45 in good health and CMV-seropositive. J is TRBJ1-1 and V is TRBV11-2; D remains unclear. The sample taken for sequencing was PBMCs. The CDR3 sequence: CASSLLAGITTEAFF. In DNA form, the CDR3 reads TGTGCCAGCAGCTTATTAGCGGGAATAACAACTGAAGCTTTCTTT.